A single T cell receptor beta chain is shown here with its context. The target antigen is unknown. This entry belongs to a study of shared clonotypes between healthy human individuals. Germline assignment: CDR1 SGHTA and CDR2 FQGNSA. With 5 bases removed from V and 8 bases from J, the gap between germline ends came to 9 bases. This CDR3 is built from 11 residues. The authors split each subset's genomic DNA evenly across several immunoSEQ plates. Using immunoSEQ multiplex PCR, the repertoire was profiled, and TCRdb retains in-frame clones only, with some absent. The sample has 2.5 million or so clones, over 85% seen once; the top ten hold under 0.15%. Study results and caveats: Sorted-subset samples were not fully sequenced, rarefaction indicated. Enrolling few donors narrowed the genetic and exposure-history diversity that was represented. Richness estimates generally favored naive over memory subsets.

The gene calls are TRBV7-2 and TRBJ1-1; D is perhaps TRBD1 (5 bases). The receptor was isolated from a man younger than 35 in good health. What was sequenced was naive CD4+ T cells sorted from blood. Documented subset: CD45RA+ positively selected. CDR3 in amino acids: CASSPRQEAFF. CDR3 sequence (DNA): TGTGCCAGCAGCCCCAGACAGGAAGCTTTCTTT.